Shown below are 3 T cell receptor beta chains from a single sample sequenced in a study of blood T cell repertoires in COVID-19. Clones were sequenced by immunoSEQ multiplex PCR, and TCRdb holds only the in-frame ones, with some missing. The table has over 200,000 clones, 88% seen once; the top ten hold about 3.5%. The sequenced sample was PBMCs or T cells enriched from blood (not recorded which). Receptors originate from a woman in her thirties who had been exposed to COVID-19.

In its sample, this clone was seen a few times. This chain uses TRBV5-1 with TRBJ1-1; D unresolved. CDR3 length: 11 residues. Germline loops: CDR1 SGHRS, CDR2 YFSETQ. Trimming cost V 4 bases and J 9 bases, with 10 bases left between them. CDR3 amino acids: CASSIRGKAFF. In DNA, the CDR3 is TGCGCCAGCAGCATTCGAGGAAAAGCTTTCTTT.

The chain links TRBV27 to TRBJ1-2; D unresolved. Trimming stripped 3 bases from V and 0 bases from J, with 5 bases between. This CDR3 comprises 13 residues. Per the germline V gene, CDR1 is MNHEY and CDR2 is SMNVEV (reference sequence). The CDR3 region is CASSFQTNYGYTF. CDR3 DNA: TGTGCCAGCAGTTTCCAGACTAACTATGGCTACACCTTC.

The chain recombines TRBV28 with TRBJ2-7; D possibly corresponds to TRBD2 (5 bases). V lost 3 bases and J 6 bases, leaving 12 bases between the germline ends. This CDR3 region has 13 residues. CDR1 and CDR2 (germline): MDHEN, SYDVKM. The CDR3 region has the DNA TGTGCCAGCAGTTTCGAGGGATCGGGCGAGCAGTACTTC. Amino acids: CASSFEGSGEQYF.